This TCR beta chain emerged from a study of cytomegalovirus exposure and HLA in healthy donors. Study in general: Early released data comprised some 85 million unique TCRs from HLA-typed donors. Whole-study results and caveats: TRBV6-2, TRBV6-3 and some other V segments were excluded as indistinguishable.

Nominally healthy donors were sampled, though unrecorded immune exposures were likely. A remark on this clone: What it recognizes is unknown.

The trim removed 2 bases at V and 0 bases at J, leaving 6 bases unmatched. CDR1 is SQVTM and CDR2 is ANQGSEA in the germline V gene. The CDR3 consists of 16 residues. Vbeta (60) and Jbeta (13) primers were used in the PCR. Study processing details: As a later analysis found, there were tens of millions of unique TCR beta chains, of which around 9.9 million were shared. Some clones are missing from TCRdb's copy, which holds only in-frame ones; the method was immunoSEQ multiplex PCR. V and J calls and clone size are copied from that table; D and trimming were computed from the DNA. This table has around 40,000 clones, about three quarters appearing once.

The sequenced sample was PBMCs. The chain has TRBV29-1 and TRBJ2-1, with 8 bases that match TRBD1. The TCR sequence derives from a woman under 40 in good health and CMV-seronegative. In DNA, the CDR3 is TGCAGCGTTGAACTGGGACAGGCCAGCTCCTACAATGAGCAGTTCTTC. Protein: CSVELGQASSYNEQFF.